The source of this T cell receptor beta chain is a study of OX40 agonist ivuxolimab in advanced cancers. About the research overall: Cohort: 65% to 90% men, mean age about 60, aged about 23 to 80.

TCRdb's copy holds only in-frame clones and misses some; the assay was immunoSEQ multiplex PCR. The data show 40,000 or so clones, around 82% seen once. Findings and caveats of the study: Clones of CD4+ and CD8+ blood T cells grew by week 6 at doses of 0.1 to 3.0 mg/kg. CD4+ T cells averaged fewer expanded clones than CD8+ T cells.

There are 15 residues in the CDR3. Germline assignment: CDR1 SGHVS and CDR2 FNYEAQ. The trim removed 3 bases at V and 2 bases at J, leaving 7 bases unmatched. On this clone: Its antigen is currently unknown.

The TCR sequence derives from an adult with an advanced solid tumor such as melanoma, head and neck, liver or kidney cancer. The sequencing used CD4+ or CD8+ T cells sorted from blood, collected in a trial of the OX40 agonist ivuxolimab. The chain links TRBV7-6 to TRBJ2-7, with 7 bases identical to TRBD2. CDR3 in amino acids: CASSFAGANPYEQYF. CDR3 nucleotide sequence: TGTGCCAGCAGCTTCGCGGGAGCAAACCCCTACGAGCAGTACTTC.